This entry lists 4 T cell receptor beta chains sequenced from one sample in a study of cytomegalovirus exposure and HLA in healthy donors. 13 Jbeta primers and 60 Vbeta primers were used for the PCR. Measured with immunoSEQ multiplex PCR; TCRdb has only the in-frame clones, and not every one. This sample has roughly 200,000 clones, with around three quarters found just once. Sequencing input: PBMCs. These receptors were taken from a man aged 25-45 years in good health and CMV-seronegative.

V gene TRBV5-4 combines with J gene TRBJ2-7, with 8 bases matching TRBD2. This CDR3 has 15 amino acids. Germline V gives CDR1 SGHNT, CDR2 YYREEE (reference sequence). Trimming cost V 0 bases and J 5 bases; bases outside gene matches: 7. The chain's CDR3 is CASSLVAGGGDEQYF. The DNA of the CDR3 is TGTGCCAGCAGCTTGGTGGCGGGAGGAGGGGACGAGCAGTACTTC. The full variable domain, its missing parts supplied by reference TRBV5-4 and TRBJ2-7, is ETGVTQSPTHLIKTRGQQVTLRCSSQSGHNTVSWYQQALGQGPQFIFQYYREEENGRGNFPPRFSGLQFPNYSSELNVNALELDDSALYLCASSLVAGGGDEQYFGPGTRLTVT.

The chain's CDR3 is CASRLSEMSGKSYNEQFF. The CDR3 nucleotides read TGTGCCAGCAGACTTAGCGAGATGAGCGGGAAAAGCTACAATGAGCAGTTCTTC. The genes are TRBV2 and TRBJ2-1; 7 nucleotides align to TRBD2. Unmatched junction bases numbered 17, after V lost 6 bases and J lost 3 bases. The germline V gene has CDR1 SNHLY and CDR2 FYNNEI. The CDR3 sequence is 18 residues long. The full variable domain, with the rest looked up from reference TRBV2 and TRBJ2-1, is EPEVTQTPSHQVTQMGQEVILRCVPISNHLYFYWYRQILGQKVEFLVSFYNNEISEKSEIFDDQFSVERPDGSNFTLKIRSTKLEDSAMYFCASRLSEMSGKSYNEQFFGPGTRLTVL.

The rearrangement uses TRBV27 and TRBJ1-1; no definite D call. Trimming removed 7 bases at V and 11 bases at J, with 11 bases between. Per the germline V gene, CDR1 is MNHEY and CDR2 is SMNVEV (reference sequence). The CDR3 spans 10 residues. The CDR3 reads CASTPHAAFF. CDR3 coding DNA: TGTGCCAGCACCCCCCATGCGGCTTTCTTT.

The rearrangement joins TRBV6-6 to TRBJ1-5; 8 nucleotides match TRBD1. V was pared by 2 bases and J by 7 bases, with 10 bases of the junction left unmatched. Germline CDR1 is MNHNY and CDR2 is SVGAGI (reference sequence). The CDR3 spans 16 residues. In DNA form, the CDR3 reads TGTGCCAGCAGTTACCCCGGACAGGGTGTCGGCCAGCCCCAGCATTTT. Its translation: CASSYPGQGVGQPQHF.